Presented here are 27 T cell receptor beta chains from one specimen sequenced in a study of OX40 agonist ivuxolimab in advanced cancers. The library relied on the immunoSEQ multiplex PCR assay. TCRdb stores this immuneACCESS table with in-frame sequences only. Part of the clones is absent; in the studies checked, under half of the shortfall reflects unresolved V genes, and no reason is known for the rest. In this sample the table shows about 93,000 clones, about 91% of which occur a single time. The top ten clones comprise around 0.51% of the sample. The material sequenced was CD4+ or CD8+ T cells sorted from blood, taken in a trial of the OX40 agonist ivuxolimab. These TCRs come from an adult with an advanced solid tumor such as melanoma, head and neck, liver or kidney cancer.

V gene TRBV7-6 combines with J gene TRBJ2-4; maybe TRBD2 (6 bases). The CDR3 loop spans 14 amino acids. Germline CDR1 and CDR2: SGHVS and FNYEAQ. Trimming stripped 5 bases from V and 9 bases from J, with 17 bases between. The CDR3 is CASSPIAEGIIQYF. CDR3 DNA sequence: TGTGCCAGCAGCCCTATAGCGGAAGGGATCATTCAGTACTTC.

V gene TRBV11-2 combines with J gene TRBJ1-2; perhaps TRBD1 as D (5 bases). This CDR3 contains 15 residues. From germline, CDR1 is SGHAT and CDR2 FQNNGV. V gave up 0 bases and J gave up 2 bases, with 10 bases separating them. CDR3 in amino acids: CASSLDRTSNYGYTF. The CDR3 DNA is TGTGCCAGCAGCTTAGATAGGACATCCAACTATGGCTACACCTTC.

The chain recombines TRBV10-3 with TRBJ1-2; D possibly corresponds to TRBD1 (5 bases). V lost 3 bases and J lost 4, with 15 bases in between. The CDR3 runs 15 residues. Germline CDR1 ENHRY, CDR2 SYGVKD. Written as DNA, the CDR3 is TGTGCCATCAGTGACTGGGGGAATCGGGGCTATGGCTACACCTTC. It encodes CAISDWGNRGYGYTF.

The rearrangement uses TRBV14 and TRBJ2-2; 8 bases are a match to TRBD1. Germline loops: CDR1 SGHDN, CDR2 FVKESK. Trimming cost V 0 bases and J 7 bases; bases outside gene matches: 7. CDR3 length: 16 residues. The CDR3 DNA reads as TGTGCCAGCAGCCAAGATTGGCAGGGGGCTATCGGGGAGCTGTTTTTT. Translation gives CASSQDWQGAIGELFF.

The table lists this clone with a few counts. The chain links TRBV6-5 to TRBJ1-2, with D uncertain. The CDR3 covers 13 residues. Trimming left V 0 bases short and J 10 bases short, with 12 bases between. Germline V gives CDR1 MNHEY, CDR2 SVGAGI. In DNA form, the CDR3 reads TGTGCCAGCAGTTACTCGAGCGGTACCCTCTACACCTTC. Amino acids: CASSYSSGTLYTF.

The chain couples TRBV7-6 to TRBJ2-2; D is possibly TRBD1 (6 bases). The V gene lost 4 bases and the J gene lost 5 bases, with 8 bases spanning the gap. Per the germline V gene, CDR1 is SGHVS and CDR2 is FNYEAQ. The CDR3 spans 13 residues. CDR3 sequence (DNA): TGTGCCAGCAGCTCAGGGGAGACCGGGGAGCTGTTTTTT. Translated: CASSSGETGELFF.

V usage is TRBV19 and J usage is TRBJ2-1, with 12 bases identical to TRBD2. The CDR3 is 19 amino acids. V gave up 5 bases and J gave up 0 bases; unmatched junction bases: 11. Germline V CDR1 and CDR2: LNHDA, SQIVND (reference sequence). This chain's CDR3 is CASSSRGTSGLSSYNEQFF. The CDR3 nucleotides are TGTGCCAGTAGTTCCCGGGGGACTAGCGGGCTGAGCTCCTACAATGAGCAGTTCTTC.

This clone was counted once. The V and J genes are TRBV5-4 and TRBJ2-1; D is unclear. The CDR3 has 13 residues. The germline V and J ends were trimmed by 2 bases and 6 bases, with 9 bases remaining between them. CDR1 is SGHNT, CDR2 YYREEE, per germline (reference sequence). The CDR3 region is CASSFPPGNEQFF. CDR3 DNA: TGTGCCAGCAGCTTCCCCCCGGGCAATGAGCAGTTCTTC.

The rearrangement uses TRBV7-3 and TRBJ1-2, with TRBD1 as a possible D gene (5 bases). Per germline, CDR1 SGHTA and CDR2 FQGTGA. The V end lost 0 bases, the J end lost 4 bases, and 15 bases lay between the germline ends. The CDR3 loop spans 16 amino acids. In DNA form, the CDR3 reads TGTGCCAGCAGCTTAACCGCGCAGGGAGGGATCTATGGCTACACCTTC. Translating gives CASSLTAQGGIYGYTF.

This chain joins TRBV5-6 and TRBJ2-3; 10 positions agree with TRBD1. CDR1 and CDR2 from the germline V gene are SGHDT and YYEEEE. The J segment lost 5 bases and the V segment lost 0 bases, leaving 3 bases of the junction unmatched. The CDR3 spans 15 residues. CDR3 nucleotide sequence: TGTGCCAGCAGCTTGGAGACAGGGGGCGAAGATACGCAGTATTTT. Its protein product is CASSLETGGEDTQYF.

CDR3: CASSLADSGANVLTF. CDR3 in DNA: TGTGCCAGCAGCTTGGCAGACTCTGGGGCCAACGTCCTGACTTTC. The chain couples TRBV5-4 to TRBJ2-6; D is unresolved. From germline, CDR1 is SGHNT and CDR2 YYREEE (reference sequence). This CDR3 spans 15 amino acids. The ends were cut back, 0 bases at V and 0 bases at J, with 4 bases in the middle. Combining the CDR3 with reference TRBV5-4 and TRBJ2-6 gives the whole variable domain ETGVTQSPTHLIKTRGQQVTLRCSSQSGHNTVSWYQQALGQGPQFIFQYYREEENGRGNFPPRFSGLQFPNYSSELNVNALELDDSALYLCASSLADSGANVLTFGAGSRLTVL.

V and J are TRBV2 and TRBJ1-2, with D perhaps matching TRBD1 (6 bases). Germline lookup yields CDR1 SNHLY and CDR2 FYNNEI. The V end lost 6 bases, the J end lost 7 bases, and 18 bases lay between the germline ends. CDR3 length: 14 amino acids. The CDR3 region has the DNA TGTGCCAGCAGGGATGATCGAGGAGGGGGTGGCTACACCTTC. This gives the protein CASRDDRGGGGYTF.

The chain links TRBV6-1 to TRBJ1-1; perhaps TRBD1 as D (5 bases). The germline gives CDR1 MNHNS, CDR2 SASEGT. The CDR3 loop spans 13 amino acids. Trimming shortened V by 6 bases and J by 10 bases, and 18 bases separated the two germline ends. The CDR3 DNA is TGTGCCAGCAGGACGCAGGGTCTAGGTCGAGCTTTCTTT. Its translation: CASRTQGLGRAFF.

This chain uses TRBV2 with TRBJ2-5; a weak D match, TRBD2 (5 bases). V was clipped by 4 bases and J by 4 bases, with 7 bases between them. Germline V gives CDR1 SNHLY, CDR2 FYNNEI. The CDR3 is 12 residues long. CDR3 protein: CASSGLLETQYF. CDR3 coding DNA: TGTGCCAGCAGTGGACTATTAGAGACCCAGTACTTC.

The chain links TRBV7-6 to TRBJ1-1; TRBD1 aligns across 9 bases. CDR3 length equals 14 residues. J lost 2 bases, V lost 4 bases, and 2 bases had no gene match. Looked up from germline, CDR1 is SGHVS and CDR2 is FNYEAQ. The CDR3 bases are TGTGCCAGCAGCTCGGGACAGGGTAACACTGAAGCTTTCTTT. Translated, it gives CASSSGQGNTEAFF.

The chain is built from TRBV5-4 and TRBJ2-7; TRBD2 agrees at 7 bases. With V trimmed by 0 bases and J by 5 bases, 8 bases remained unmatched. Per germline, CDR1 SGHNT and CDR2 YYREEE (reference sequence). The CDR3 spans 15 residues. Written as DNA, the CDR3 is TGTGCCAGCAGCTTGGTAGTAGCGGGCATTGACGAGCAGTACTTC. Protein sequence: CASSLVVAGIDEQYF.

The chain combines TRBV6-5 with TRBJ2-7, with a possible D match to TRBD1 (6 bases). The V gene's germline CDR1 is MNHEY and CDR2 SVGAGI. V lost 5 bases and J lost 0, with 11 bases in between. There are 14 residues in the CDR3. For the CDR3, the DNA is TGTGCCAGCAGTGGATCGACAGGCTCCTACGAGCAGTACTTC. It is translated as CASSGSTGSYEQYF.

The chain is built from TRBV9 and TRBJ1-1, with D tentatively TRBD1 (5 bases). The CDR3 is made up of 14 amino acids. The germline V and J ends were trimmed by 3 bases and 3 bases, with 12 bases remaining between them. Germline lookup yields CDR1 SGDLS and CDR2 YYNGEE. The CDR3 is CASSAQDFHTEAFF. DNA of the CDR3: TGTGCCAGCAGCGCACAGGATTTCCACACTGAAGCTTTCTTT.

The DNA for the CDR3 is TGTGCCAGCAGTTACGGGGGTCGAGGCTACACCTTC. Translated: CASSYGGRGYTF. V gene TRBV6-5 combines with J gene TRBJ1-2, with D possibly being TRBD1 (5 bases). The germline V and J ends were trimmed by 2 bases and 8 bases, with 9 bases remaining between them. Germline CDR1 is MNHEY and CDR2 is SVGAGI. The CDR3 consists of 12 residues.

This chain joins TRBV18 and TRBJ1-5, with D maybe TRBD1 (6 bases). This CDR3 comprises 16 residues. Germline loops: CDR1 KGHSH, CDR2 LQKENI. V lost 2 bases and J 2 bases, leaving 13 bases between the germline ends. DNA for the CDR3: TGTGCCAGCTCACCAGGGGGCGGCGGGGGCAATCAGCCCCAGCATTTT. Its protein is CASSPGGGGGNQPQHF.

CDR3 loop: CASSQELDSGASTDTQYF. The CDR3 coding sequence is TGCGCCAGCAGCCAAGAGTTGGATAGCGGGGCTAGCACAGATACGCAGTATTTT. The V and J genes are TRBV4-1 and TRBJ2-3, with 8 bases lining up with TRBD2. The CDR3 extends over 18 amino acids. V dropped 0 bases and J dropped 0; count of bases not matched to a gene: 8. The germline CDR1 and CDR2 sequences are MGHRA and YSYEKL.

The gene calls are TRBV2 and TRBJ2-2; 10 bases match TRBD1. This CDR3 is built from 13 residues. CDR1 and CDR2 (germline): SNHLY, FYNNEI. The V gene end was trimmed by 6 bases and the J gene end by 6 bases; junction bases not matched to a gene: 1. The CDR3: CASRGTGAGELFF. CDR3 bases: TGTGCCAGCAGAGGGACAGGGGCCGGGGAGCTGTTTTTT.

The chain couples TRBV23-1 to TRBJ2-5, with TRBD2 matching over 7 bases. TRBV23-1 is sorted into the ORF group, with uncertain function. CDR3 length: 15 residues. After removal of 1 base from V and 2 bases from J, the junction contained 4 bases not matched to a gene. Written as DNA, the CDR3 is TGCGCCAGCAGTCAATGGGAAGCGGGGCAAGAGACCCAGTACTTC. Its translation is CASSQWEAGQETQYF.

On this clone itself: An end of the junction differs from the germline gene, which may be a read error. The chain employs TRBV7-7 and TRBJ2-5; a possible D gene is TRBD1 (5 bases). This CDR3 comprises 13 residues. The germline CDR1 and CDR2 sequences are SSHAT and FNYEAQ (reference sequence). CDR3 sequence (DNA): TGTGCTAGCAGCTCCACCCAGGGAGAGACCCAGTACTTC. Translated, it gives CASSSTQGETQYF.

The chain employs TRBV27 and TRBJ1-5, with 8 positions matching TRBD1. CDR1 MNHEY and CDR2 SMNVEV come from the germline V gene (reference sequence). The CDR3 has 18 amino acids. Germline trimming cut 5 bases from V and 1 base from J; bases unmatched to any gene: 13. CDR3 protein: CASSPSTGVFVSNQPQHF. The CDR3 DNA follows: TGTGCCAGCAGTCCTTCGACAGGGGTTTTCGTAAGCAATCAGCCCCAGCATTTT.

This chain connects TRBV6-5 to TRBJ2-3; maybe TRBD2 (6 bases). V was pared by 0 bases and J by 5 bases, with 9 bases between. CDR3 length: 14 residues. The germline CDR1 and CDR2 sequences are MNHEY and SVGAGI. For the CDR3, the DNA is TGTGCCAGCAGTTACTCGAGTAGCGGAGATACGCAGTATTTT. Its translation: CASSYSSSGDTQYF.

The CDR3 sequence: CASSGGTYNEQFF. DNA of the CDR3: TGTGCCAGCTCAGGGGGTACCTACAATGAGCAGTTCTTC. The chain carries TRBV18 and TRBJ2-1, with D possibly being TRBD1 or TRBD2 (5 bases each). V was pared by 5 bases and J by 2 bases, with 7 bases between. This CDR3 is 13 amino acids long. CDR1 is KGHSH, CDR2 LQKENI, per germline.